This entry lists 24 T cell receptor beta chains sequenced from one sample in a study of T cells after posttransplantation cyclophosphamide. Treatment was busulfan-fludarabine conditioning, a marrow graft, and cyclophosphamide on days +3 and +4. Measured with immunoSEQ multiplex PCR; TCRdb has only the in-frame clones, and not every one. This table has 9,000 to 13,000 clones, about 82% appearing once. Sequencing used PBMCs, obtained after allogeneic stem cell transplant with posttransplant cyclophosphamide. These receptors were obtained from a female patient in her 50s who received an allogeneic stem cell transplant from a related donor, was CMV-positive, and had no GVHD. Among the T cells, some may be from the graft donor.

In this sample, this clone is medium-sized. The chain joins TRBV28 to TRBJ2-1; D gene unclear. CDR3 size: 14 residues. Trimming cost V 6 bases and J 6 bases, with 15 bases left between them. Germline-derived CDR1 and CDR2 are MDHEN and SYDVKM. The CDR3 coding sequence is TGTGCCAGCAGGTTACCTGGGCCTTTCAATGAGCAGTTCTTC. This encodes CASRLPGPFNEQFF.

The V and J genes are TRBV2 and TRBJ2-2, with a weak D call TRBD2 (6 bases). The germline V gene has CDR1 SNHLY and CDR2 FYNNEI. The CDR3 runs to 16 residues. V was trimmed by 6 bases and J by 3 bases, leaving 17 bases between them. Here the CDR3 reads CASRSFSGGDTGELFF. Written as DNA, the CDR3 is TGTGCCAGCAGATCCTTTAGCGGTGGGGACACCGGGGAGCTGTTTTTT.

The genes are TRBV28 and TRBJ2-5, with 10 bases matching TRBD2. The CDR3 sequence is 16 residues long. Germline V CDR1 and CDR2: MDHEN, SYDVKM. J gave up 4 bases and V 7 bases, and 12 bases lay outside the gene matches. The CDR3 loop reads CASTLDSGGIVETQYF. CDR3 DNA: TGTGCCAGCACCCTTGATAGCGGGGGGATTGTAGAGACCCAGTACTTC.

With respect to this clone: Relative to the germline gene, one junction end is altered; a read error may explain this. CDR3 nucleotides: TGTGCCAGCAGTGCTTTTGGGGACACTGAGGCTTTCTTT. Translating it yields CASSAFGDTEAFF. The V gene is TRBV2, the J gene TRBJ1-1; possibly TRBD1 for D (6 bases). Germline CDR1 is SNHLY and CDR2 is FYNNEI. The CDR3 consists of 13 residues. The full variable domain, with the rest looked up from reference TRBV2 and TRBJ1-1, is EPEVTQTPSHQVTQMGQEVILRCVPISNHLYFYWYRQILGQKVEFLVSFYNNEISEKSEIFDDQFSVERPDGSNFTLKIRSTKLEDSAMYFCASSAFGDTEAFFGQGTRLTVV.

The sample holds a few counts of this clone. The V gene is TRBV7-2, the J gene TRBJ1-5; 7 bases match TRBD1. This CDR3 contains 13 residues. V shed 5 bases and J 4 bases; nucleotides not matched to a gene: 2. Germline values: CDR1 SGHTA, CDR2 FQGNSA. CDR3 amino acids: CASSPDRNQPQHF. CDR3 DNA sequence: TGTGCCAGCAGCCCGGACAGGAATCAGCCCCAGCATTTT.

This clone was detected only once. This chain links TRBV6-1 with TRBJ1-5; D unresolved. The germline gives CDR1 MNHNS, CDR2 SASEGT. V dropped 0 bases and J dropped 5 bases, with 11 bases sitting between them. The CDR3 loop spans 15 amino acids. Here the CDR3 reads CASSEAHGDHQPQHF. The CDR3 DNA reads TGTGCCAGCAGTGAAGCGCACGGGGATCATCAGCCCCAGCATTTT.

This clone was seen a handful of times. The chain is built from TRBV4-3 and TRBJ2-3, with D possibly matching TRBD2 (5 bases). The CDR3 has 14 amino acids. Germline assignment: CDR1 LGHNA and CDR2 YSLEER. V was trimmed by 0 bases and J by 2 bases, leaving 6 bases between them. CDR3: CASSQDLATDTQYF. CDR3 nucleotides: TGCGCCAGCAGCCAAGATCTAGCCACAGATACGCAGTATTTT.

The V gene is TRBV2, the J gene TRBJ1-1; 7 bases match TRBD1. The J segment lost 8 bases and the V segment lost 8 bases, leaving 17 bases of the junction unmatched. The germline CDR1 and CDR2 sequences are SNHLY and FYNNEI. The CDR3 length is 15 residues. The CDR3 coding sequence is TGTGCCAGCGTCCAGGGGGACGAAGGGATCAGGGAAGCTTTCTTT. Amino acid sequence: CASVQGDEGIREAFF.

The J gene is TRBJ2-7, the V gene TRBV7-9; no definite D call. Germline V gives CDR1 SEHNR, CDR2 FQNEAQ (reference sequence). The CDR3 spans 12 residues. V dropped 5 bases and J dropped 5 bases, with 10 bases sitting between them. This CDR3 is CASSADEDEQYF. The CDR3 region has the DNA TGTGCCAGCAGCGCGGATGAGGACGAGCAGTACTTC.

This clone was seen once. V is TRBV25-1 and J is TRBJ2-3, with 7 bases identical to TRBD2. Germline values: CDR1 MGHDK, CDR2 SYGVNS. Unmatched junction bases numbered 10, after V lost 4 bases and J lost 0 bases. CDR3 length equals 17 residues. CDR3 coding DNA: TGTGCCAGCAGTGGTATGACTAGCCCCTTTAGCACAGATACGCAGTATTTT. This sequence encodes CASSGMTSPFSTDTQYF.

The chain couples TRBV27 to TRBJ2-5, with 8 bases lining up with TRBD2. The end of the DNA is better explained by TRBJ2-7, so the J call may be wrong. Germline-derived CDR1 and CDR2 are MNHEY and SMNVEV (reference sequence). This CDR3 comprises 14 residues. The CDR3 DNA is TGTGCCAGCATCCAGTCGAGCGGGGGTTACGAGCAGTACTTC. This encodes CASIQSSGGYEQYF.

The chain links TRBV4-1 to TRBJ2-5, with D unclear. The end of the DNA is better explained by TRBJ2-7, so the J call may be wrong. The CDR3 spans 14 residues. Per germline, CDR1 MGHRA and CDR2 YSYEKL. In DNA, the CDR3 is TGCGCCAGCAGCCAAGAGGCCAGGCCCTACGAGCAGTACTTC. Translated: CASSQEARPYEQYF.

The V gene is TRBV28, the J gene TRBJ2-2; 10 bases are a match to TRBD1. This CDR3 has 14 residues. J lost 6 bases, V lost 8 bases, and 6 bases had no gene match. Germline lookup yields CDR1 MDHEN and CDR2 SYDVKM. In DNA, the CDR3 is TGTGCCAGCTTCCGGGACAGGGGAGCCGGGGAGCTGTTTTTT. Translation: CASFRDRGAGELFF.

J is TRBJ1-3 and V is TRBV2; possible D gene TRBD1, 6 bases. Looked up from germline, CDR1 is SNHLY and CDR2 is FYNNEI. V was shortened by 2 bases and J by 2 bases, with 10 bases between the two germline ends. CDR3 length equals 15 residues. The CDR3 sequence is CASSEQGLAGNTIYF. The DNA of the CDR3 is TGTGCCAGCAGTGAACAGGGGTTGGCTGGAAACACCATATATTTT.

This chain connects TRBV28 to TRBJ2-1; perhaps TRBD2 as D (6 bases). V was clipped by 8 bases and J by 5 bases, with 19 bases between them. CDR1 is MDHEN and CDR2 is SYDVKM in the germline V gene. This CDR3 spans 15 amino acids. Here the CDR3 reads CASGSLGGGNNEQFF. DNA for the CDR3: TGTGCCAGCGGCTCCCTCGGGGGAGGAAACAATGAGCAGTTCTTC.

The J gene is TRBJ2-7, the V gene TRBV5-1, with 8 bases aligning to TRBD1. This CDR3 has 15 residues. From germline, CDR1 is SGHRS and CDR2 YFSETQ. J lost 4 bases, V lost 4 bases, and 10 bases had no gene match. The CDR3: CASSTSTGAVYEQYF. For the CDR3, the DNA is TGCGCCAGCAGCACCTCGACAGGGGCTGTGTACGAGCAGTACTTC.

This sequence joins TRBV5-4 and TRBJ2-1; tentatively, D is TRBD2 (7 bases). V lost 3 bases and J lost 9, with 16 bases in between. The CDR3 spans 14 residues. The germline gives CDR1 SGHNT, CDR2 YYREEE (reference sequence). The CDR3 here is CASSSGRGATEQFF. The CDR3 DNA follows: TGTGCCAGCAGCTCAGGTCGGGGGGCCACTGAGCAGTTCTTC.

V and J are TRBV7-6 and TRBJ2-1; a possible D gene is TRBD1 (6 bases). V lost 5 bases and J lost 2, with 13 bases in between. The CDR3 spans 15 residues. Germline V gives CDR1 SGHVS, CDR2 FNYEAQ. Here the CDR3 reads CASSTGQTAYNEQFF. The CDR3 DNA is TGTGCCAGCAGCACAGGACAGACAGCCTACAATGAGCAGTTCTTC. The full variable domain, with the rest looked up from reference TRBV7-6 and TRBJ2-1, is GAGVSQSPRYKVTKRGQDVALRCDPISGHVSLYWYRQALGQGPEFLTYFNYEAQQDKSGLPNDRFSAERPEGSISTLTIQRTEQRDSAMYRCASSTGQTAYNEQFFGPGTRLTVL.

V is TRBV30 and J is TRBJ1-2, with 9 bases identical to TRBD1. Trimming at V came to 4 bases and at J to 0 bases, leaving 6 bases not matched to a gene. CDR1 GTSNPN and CDR2 SVGIG come from the germline V gene (reference sequence). The CDR3 is 15 residues long. The CDR3 DNA reads TGTGCCTGGACAAGAGGACAGGGGCCTAACTATGGCTACACCTTC. Its protein product is CAWTRGQGPNYGYTF. The full variable domain, rest sourced from reference TRBV30 and TRBJ1-2, is SQTIHQWPATLVQPVGSPLSLECTVEGTSNPNLYWYRQAAGRGLQLLFYSVGIGQISSEVPQNLSASRPQDRQFILSSKKLLLSDSGFYLCAWTRGQGPNYGYTFGSGTRLTVV.

The chain joins TRBV28 to TRBJ1-2; D may be TRBD1 (6 bases). The CDR3 is made up of 13 amino acids. Germline lookup yields CDR1 MDHEN and CDR2 SYDVKM. V shed 6 bases and J shed 1 base, with 9 bases lying between them. CDR3 region: CASSPDSNYGYTF. The CDR3 DNA reads as TGTGCCAGCAGCCCGGACAGTAACTATGGCTACACCTTC.

The chain is built from TRBV7-9 and TRBJ2-3, with 9 bases fitting TRBD2. Looked up from germline, CDR1 is SEHNR and CDR2 is FQNEAQ (reference sequence). The CDR3 is 16 residues long. J gave up 0 bases and V 5 bases, and 6 bases lay outside the gene matches. CDR3 sequence: CASSPGTSMSTDTQYF. CDR3 DNA: TGTGCCAGCAGCCCAGGGACTAGCATGAGCACAGATACGCAGTATTTT. The variable domain in full, completed from reference TRBV7-9 and TRBJ2-3, reads DTGVSQNPRHKITKRGQNVTFRCDPISEHNRLYWYRQTLGQGPEFLTYFQNEAQLEKSRLLSDRFSAERPKGSFSTLEIQRTEQGDSAMYLCASSPGTSMSTDTQYFGPGTRLTVL.

The chain couples TRBV4-1 to TRBJ1-2; 10 nucleotides match TRBD1. Germline V gene lookup returns CDR1 MGHRA and CDR2 YSYEKL. CDR3 length: 17 residues. With V trimmed by 0 bases and J by 5 bases, 9 bases remained unmatched. The CDR3 reads CASSQESWDRGLYGYTF. CDR3 sequence (DNA): TGCGCCAGCAGCCAAGAGTCGTGGGACAGGGGTCTATATGGCTACACCTTC.

This rearrangement joins TRBV6-5 to TRBJ1-6, with 10 bases aligning to TRBD1. The V gene's germline CDR1 is MNHEY and CDR2 SVGAGI. The CDR3 runs to 14 residues. V lost 6 bases, J lost 9 bases, and 5 bases stayed unmatched. CDR3 sequence (DNA): TGTGCCAGCAGGGGGGGGACAGGGGCTTCACCCCTCCACTTT. Translated, it gives CASRGGTGASPLHF.

This chain joins TRBV30 and TRBJ1-1; 9 bases fit TRBD1. Germline CDR1 is GTSNPN and CDR2 is SVGIG (reference sequence). V trimming: 5 bases; J trimming: 6 bases; junction bases outside the gene matches: 7. The CDR3 contains 13 residues. CDR3 region: CAWAGQGIPEAFF. CDR3 bases: TGTGCCTGGGCGGGACAGGGCATCCCTGAAGCTTTCTTT.